These 30 T cell receptor beta chains originate from one sample sequenced in a study of regulatory T cells in long-lasting Graves disease. Building of the TCR beta libraries involved iRepertoire HTBI primers and Arm-PCR of CDR3 regions. TCRdb independently ran MiXCR on the multiplex PCR reads; one entry per CDR3 protein. The data show hundreds of thousands of distinct CDR3 sequences, less than 25% seen once. Time point noted: persistent/refractory GD, antithyroid drugs over 5 years with positive TRAb. Following extraction of RNA from PBMCs, that RNA was used to make the TCR library. The sequenced sample was peripheral blood mononuclear cells (PBMCs), obtained when the disease was refractory, from a patient treated with antithyroid drugs. The receptor set was obtained from a female donor with Graves disease.

This clonotype appeared many times. The CDR3 sequence is CSVEVSGTGTGELFF. The CDR3 nucleotides read TGCAGCGTTGAAGTCAGCGGGACGGGCACCGGGGAGCTGTTTTTT. The chain uses TRBV29-1 and TRBJ2-2, with 7 bases fitting TRBD2. With V trimmed by 1 base and J by 4 bases, 6 bases remained unmatched. Germline V CDR1 and CDR2: SQVTM, ANQGSEA. This CDR3 has 15 residues.

This clonotype was recorded at least ten times. V usage is TRBV12-3 or TRBV12-4 and J usage is TRBJ1-2; D not resolved. CDR3 size: 13 residues. V shed 7 bases and J shed 3 bases, with 12 bases lying between them. The CDR3 region is CASKRFRDYGYTF. The CDR3 bases are TGTGCCAGCAAGAGGTTTAGGGACTATGGCTACACCTTC.

This clonotype was found many times. For the CDR3, the DNA is TGTGCCAGCAGTTTAAATCCAGGGGGAGGGGAGACCCAGTACTTC. It encodes CASSLNPGGGETQYF. This sequence joins TRBV6-5 and TRBJ2-5; either TRBD1 or TRBD2 may supply D (7 bases each). Trimming took off 4 bases at V and 5 bases at J, with 17 bases between the two ends. The germline V gene encodes CDR1 MNHEY and CDR2 SVGAGI. The CDR3 runs 15 residues.

Regarding this clonotype: Because it lacks the conserved phenylalanine or tryptophan at the end, this CDR3 is likely a read error. The rearrangement uses TRBV5-6 and TRBJ2-7; D not certain. The CDR3 length is 13 residues. V was pared by 1 base and J by 4 bases, with 9 bases between. Germline CDR1 reads SGHDT; CDR2 reads YYEEEE. As DNA, the CDR3 is TGTGCCAGCAGCTTGCCCATTATGTACGAGCAGTACCTC. Translation: CASSLPIMYEQYL.

This clonotype was detected many times. V gene TRBV6-1 combines with J gene TRBJ2-4, with 7 bases fitting TRBD1. From germline, CDR1 is MNHNS and CDR2 SASEGT. V was clipped by 10 bases and J by 8 bases; unmatched bases: 5. CDR3 length: 11 amino acids. CDR3 DNA sequence: TGTGCCACCAACAGGGGTGACATTCAGTACTTC. Translating it yields CATNRGDIQYF.

The table lists this clonotype with a few counts. With a much larger clone just one base away, this may be a read error. This sequence joins TRBV6-1 and TRBJ1-2; a possible D gene is TRBD1 (6 bases). This CDR3 is built from 13 residues. CDR1 is MNHNS, CDR2 SASEGT, per germline. With 3 bases removed from V and 3 bases from J, the gap between germline ends came to 8 bases. DNA of the CDR3: TGTGCCAGCAGTGAGGCAGGGGACTATGGCTACACCTTC. Translating gives CASSEAGDYGYTF.

This clonotype occurred many times. The chain employs TRBV11-2 and TRBJ2-5, with D possibly matching TRBD2 (6 bases). This CDR3 comprises 16 residues. CDR1 is SGHAT and CDR2 is FQNNGV in the germline V gene. Between the trimmed V and J ends, which lost 0 bases and 7 bases, there was a span of 18 bases. CDR3: CASSLDGAGSGGTQYF. DNA for the CDR3: TGTGCCAGCAGCTTAGATGGGGCGGGGTCCGGGGGGACCCAGTACTTC.

V usage is TRBV7-4 and J usage is TRBJ2-4, with 9 bases matching TRBD2. Germline CDR1 is SGHVT and CDR2 is SQSDAQ. V shed 5 bases, J shed 0 bases, and the junction held 5 bases outside the gene matches. This CDR3 region has 16 residues. The CDR3 bases are TGTGCCAGCAGCGAGGGACTAGCCCTAGCCAAAAACATTCAGTACTTC. Translating gives CASSEGLALAKNIQYF.

The chain carries TRBV19 and TRBJ2-2, with D hard to call. There are 15 residues in the CDR3. CDR1 and CDR2 from the germline V gene are LNHDA and SQIVND (reference sequence). Trimming pared 7 bases from V and 6 bases from J, leaving 18 bases between. CDR3 protein: CASTGRPERAGELFF. In DNA, the CDR3 is TGTGCCAGTACGGGCAGGCCGGAACGCGCCGGGGAGCTGTTTTTT.

This clonotype was found a few times. The V and J genes are TRBV20-1 and TRBJ1-5, with D tentatively TRBD1 (5 bases). V was trimmed by 6 bases and J by 7 bases, leaving 19 bases between them. The CDR3 is 14 amino acids. CDR1 is DFQATT, CDR2 SNEGSKA, per germline (reference sequence). The CDR3 sequence is CSAARRQFNQPQHF. Written as DNA, the CDR3 is TGCAGTGCGGCACGGAGACAGTTCAACCAGCCCCAGCATTTT.

This clonotype was found many times. The CDR3 loop reads CASREWGGANVLTF. The CDR3 DNA reads TGTGCCAGCAGGGAGTGGGGCGGGGCCAACGTCCTGACTTTC. V usage is TRBV3-1 and J usage is TRBJ2-6, with D perhaps TRBD1 (5 bases). The CDR3 sequence is 14 residues long. The germline V gene has CDR1 LGHDT and CDR2 YNNKEL (reference sequence). The V and J ends lost 6 bases and 4 bases respectively, with 10 bases between them.

The V and J genes are TRBV29-1 and TRBJ2-2, with 9 bases identical to TRBD2. J gave up 0 bases and V 6 bases, and 8 bases lay outside the gene matches. CDR3 size: 16 residues. Germline V gene data show CDR1 as SQVTM and CDR2 as ANQGSEA. CDR3 sequence reads: CSVTLAGPTNTGELFF. DNA of the CDR3: TGCAGCGTGACTCTAGCGGGACCTACGAACACCGGGGAGCTGTTTTTT.

The table lists this clonotype with a few counts. The CDR3: CASSQGAGGQGAFTEAFF. CDR3 DNA: TGCGCCAGCAGCCAAGGGGCGGGGGGACAGGGGGCATTCACTGAAGCTTTCTTT. J is TRBJ1-1 and V is TRBV4-1, with 12 positions matching TRBD1. This CDR3 has 18 amino acids. CDR1 MGHRA and CDR2 YSYEKL come from the germline V gene. Losses at the gene ends were 1 base for V and 4 bases for J; bases not matched to a gene: 10.

This clonotype turned up a few times. CDR3 in DNA: TGTGCCACCAGTGATTCTGGGGGCGCTAGGGCTGAGACCCAGTACTTC. This codes for CATSDSGGARAETQYF. This chain joins TRBV24-1 and TRBJ2-5; D perhaps matches TRBD1 (6 bases). There are 16 residues in the CDR3. V dropped 2 bases and J dropped 5 bases, with 17 bases sitting between them. Germline values: CDR1 KGHDR, CDR2 SFDVKD.

The CDR3 sequence is CAISEGTGAEQYF. For the CDR3, the DNA is TGTGCCATCAGTGAGGGGACAGGGGCCGAGCAGTACTTC. The V and J genes are TRBV10-3 and TRBJ2-7; 10 bases are a match to TRBD1. Germline trimming cut 2 bases from V and 6 bases from J; bases unmatched to any gene: 1. Germline CDR1 and CDR2: ENHRY and SYGVKD. CDR3 length: 13 residues.

This rearrangement joins TRBV5-1 to TRBJ2-1; maybe TRBD2 (6 bases). V was pared by 6 bases and J by 7 bases, with 17 bases between. The length of the CDR3 is 14 residues. In germline, CDR1 is SGHRS, CDR2 YFSETQ. CDR3 nucleotides: TGCGCCAGCATGGAGACTAGAGGCAGGAATGAGCAGTTCTTC. Residues: CASMETRGRNEQFF.

This clonotype was found many times. V is TRBV13 and J is TRBJ2-7; either TRBD1 or TRBD2 may supply D (5 bases each). The CDR3 is 15 residues long. The germline V and J ends were trimmed by 5 bases and 1 base, with 15 bases remaining between them. In germline, CDR1 is PRHDT, CDR2 FYEKMQ (reference sequence). CDR3 DNA sequence: TGTGCCAGCAGCCCCACCGGGACGGGGTCCTACGAGCAGTACTTC. This sequence encodes CASSPTGTGSYEQYF.

The table lists this clonotype with a few counts. This chain connects TRBV19 to TRBJ1-1; D is possibly TRBD1 (5 bases). This CDR3 contains 12 residues. Trimming took off 1 base at V and 10 bases at J, with 10 bases between the two ends. Germline CDR1 reads LNHDA; CDR2 reads SQIVND (reference sequence). The CDR3 reads CASSIGGERAFF. The CDR3 bases are TGTGCCAGTAGTATAGGGGGCGAGAGAGCTTTCTTT.

Details on this clonotype: A read error is possible here, since a much larger clone lies one base away. This rearrangement joins TRBV6-9 to TRBJ2-5; D might be TRBD2 (6 bases). The CDR3 is made up of 15 amino acids. Germline CDR1 is MNHGY and CDR2 is SVAAGI. CDR3: CAGSFLEAGQETQYF. The CDR3 DNA is TGTGCCGGCAGTTTTTTGGAGGCGGGGCAAGAGACCCAGTACTTC.

This clonotype has a count of ten or more. The chain uses TRBV28 and TRBJ2-2, with 7 bases identical to TRBD1. Losses at the gene ends were 4 bases for V and 4 bases for J; bases not matched to a gene: 0. The germline V gene has CDR1 MDHEN and CDR2 SYDVKM. This CDR3 contains 13 residues. CDR3 sequence (DNA): TGTGCCAGCAGTTCAGGGGGCACCGGGGAGCTGTTTTTT. Translated: CASSSGGTGELFF.

The sample holds a few counts of this clonotype. This chain links TRBV13 with TRBJ1-1, with TRBD1 matching over 10 bases. The CDR3 extends over 16 amino acids. After removal of 1 base from V and 0 bases from J, the junction contained 2 bases not matched to a gene. Germline V gene sequence: CDR1 PRHDT, CDR2 FYEKMQ (reference sequence). CDR3 protein: CASSLAGTGVNTEAFF. The CDR3 nucleotides are TGTGCCAGCAGCTTAGCCGGGACAGGGGTGAACACTGAAGCTTTCTTT.

V gene TRBV30 combines with J gene TRBJ2-5; no reliable D call. This CDR3 region has 13 residues. Trimming took off 0 bases at V and 5 bases at J, with 10 bases between the two ends. Germline-derived CDR1 and CDR2 are GTSNPN and SVGIG (reference sequence). The CDR3 spells CAWSVSEWETQYF. The CDR3 DNA reads TGTGCCTGGAGTGTATCGGAATGGGAGACCCAGTACTTC.

The chain uses TRBV7-9 and TRBJ2-7; 14 nucleotides align to TRBD2. CDR1 and CDR2 from the germline V gene are SEHNR and FQNEAQ (reference sequence). The CDR3 contains 17 residues. Trimming at V came to 5 bases and at J to 6 bases, leaving 12 bases not matched to a gene. The DNA of the CDR3 is TGTGCCAGCAGCGGGACTAGCGGGAGCGACGGGTATCGCGAGCAGTACTTC. Translating it yields CASSGTSGSDGYREQYF.

This chain joins TRBV7-9 and TRBJ1-5; D is perhaps TRBD1 (6 bases). The CDR3 is 14 residues long. Germline CDR1 and CDR2: SEHNR and FQNEAQ (reference sequence). V was pared by 9 bases and J by 3 bases, with 15 bases between. This CDR3 reads CASSGDGPNQPQHF. CDR3 coding DNA: TGTGCCAGTTCAGGGGACGGGCCCAATCAGCCCCAGCATTTT.

The chain recombines TRBV27 with TRBJ1-1; the D is unclear. This CDR3 is built from 13 residues. Germline V gene lookup returns CDR1 MNHEY and CDR2 SMNVEV (reference sequence). V was trimmed by 2 bases and J by 3 bases, leaving 7 bases between them. The CDR3 spells CASSLVPDTEAFF. CDR3 DNA: TGTGCCAGCAGTTTAGTCCCCGACACTGAAGCTTTCTTT.

This clonotype was seen repeatedly, ten times or more. CDR3 bases: TGTGCCAGCAGTCCCCCGGACAGGGGGCGCGCAAACTATGGCTACACCTTC. This sequence encodes CASSPPDRGRANYGYTF. The genes are TRBV28 and TRBJ1-2; 11 bases line up with TRBD1. Germline V gene data show CDR1 as MDHEN and CDR2 as SYDVKM. The V gene end was trimmed by 5 bases and the J gene end by 2 bases; junction bases not matched to a gene: 10. The CDR3 has 17 amino acids.

The rearrangement links TRBV20-1 to TRBJ2-7, with D perhaps given as TRBD1 or TRBD2 (6 bases each). The CDR3 is made up of 16 amino acids. Trimming shortened V by 3 bases and J by 5 bases, and 23 bases separated the two germline ends. The germline V gene has CDR1 DFQATT and CDR2 SNEGSKA (reference sequence). CDR3 region: CSARTGSEGLCHEQYF. CDR3 nucleotide sequence: TGCAGTGCTAGGACAGGCTCCGAGGGACTCTGCCACGAGCAGTACTTC.

This clonotype was counted only a few times. The V and J genes are TRBV5-4 and TRBJ2-5; unclear D gene. Germline V gene sequence: CDR1 SGHNT, CDR2 YYREEE (reference sequence). This CDR3 spans 14 amino acids. Trimming removed 0 bases from V and 5 bases from J, with 11 bases in between. The CDR3: CASSLGAVMETQYF. The CDR3, as DNA: TGTGCCAGCAGCTTGGGGGCTGTCATGGAGACCCAGTACTTC.

This clonotype was observed a handful of times. This sequence joins TRBV6-4 and TRBJ2-3, with D possibly called TRBD1 or TRBD2 (5 bases each). V lost 3 bases and J lost 8, with 15 bases in between. CDR3 length equals 14 residues. The germline gives CDR1 MRHNA, CDR2 SNTAGT. CDR3 sequence: CASSEAGGGTTQYF. The CDR3 nucleotides are TGTGCCAGCAGTGAAGCTGGGGGTGGGACTACGCAGTATTTT.

This clonotype was found a few times. The chain combines TRBV28 with TRBJ2-2, with D tentatively TRBD2 (6 bases). CDR3 length: 16 amino acids. Trimming cost V 8 bases and J 6 bases, with 22 bases left between them. Germline loops: CDR1 MDHEN, CDR2 SYDVKM. In DNA form, the CDR3 reads TGTGCCAGCCTCCGACGGCGGGGCCCTTGGTCCGGGGAGCTGTTTTTT. Protein product: CASLRRRGPWSGELFF.